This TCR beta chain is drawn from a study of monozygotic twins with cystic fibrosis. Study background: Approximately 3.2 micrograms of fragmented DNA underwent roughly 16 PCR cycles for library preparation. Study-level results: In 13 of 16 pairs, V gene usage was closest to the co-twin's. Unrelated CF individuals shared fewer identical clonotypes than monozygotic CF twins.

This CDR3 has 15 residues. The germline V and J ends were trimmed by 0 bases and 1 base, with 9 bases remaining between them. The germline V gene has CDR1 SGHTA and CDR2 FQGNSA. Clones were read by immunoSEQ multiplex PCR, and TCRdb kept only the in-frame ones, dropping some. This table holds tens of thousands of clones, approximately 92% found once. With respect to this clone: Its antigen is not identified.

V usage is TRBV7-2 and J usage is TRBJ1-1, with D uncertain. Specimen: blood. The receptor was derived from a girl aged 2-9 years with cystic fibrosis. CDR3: CASSLAGVKNTEAFF. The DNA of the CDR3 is TGTGCCAGCAGCTTAGCTGGAGTCAAGAACACTGAAGCTTTCTTT.